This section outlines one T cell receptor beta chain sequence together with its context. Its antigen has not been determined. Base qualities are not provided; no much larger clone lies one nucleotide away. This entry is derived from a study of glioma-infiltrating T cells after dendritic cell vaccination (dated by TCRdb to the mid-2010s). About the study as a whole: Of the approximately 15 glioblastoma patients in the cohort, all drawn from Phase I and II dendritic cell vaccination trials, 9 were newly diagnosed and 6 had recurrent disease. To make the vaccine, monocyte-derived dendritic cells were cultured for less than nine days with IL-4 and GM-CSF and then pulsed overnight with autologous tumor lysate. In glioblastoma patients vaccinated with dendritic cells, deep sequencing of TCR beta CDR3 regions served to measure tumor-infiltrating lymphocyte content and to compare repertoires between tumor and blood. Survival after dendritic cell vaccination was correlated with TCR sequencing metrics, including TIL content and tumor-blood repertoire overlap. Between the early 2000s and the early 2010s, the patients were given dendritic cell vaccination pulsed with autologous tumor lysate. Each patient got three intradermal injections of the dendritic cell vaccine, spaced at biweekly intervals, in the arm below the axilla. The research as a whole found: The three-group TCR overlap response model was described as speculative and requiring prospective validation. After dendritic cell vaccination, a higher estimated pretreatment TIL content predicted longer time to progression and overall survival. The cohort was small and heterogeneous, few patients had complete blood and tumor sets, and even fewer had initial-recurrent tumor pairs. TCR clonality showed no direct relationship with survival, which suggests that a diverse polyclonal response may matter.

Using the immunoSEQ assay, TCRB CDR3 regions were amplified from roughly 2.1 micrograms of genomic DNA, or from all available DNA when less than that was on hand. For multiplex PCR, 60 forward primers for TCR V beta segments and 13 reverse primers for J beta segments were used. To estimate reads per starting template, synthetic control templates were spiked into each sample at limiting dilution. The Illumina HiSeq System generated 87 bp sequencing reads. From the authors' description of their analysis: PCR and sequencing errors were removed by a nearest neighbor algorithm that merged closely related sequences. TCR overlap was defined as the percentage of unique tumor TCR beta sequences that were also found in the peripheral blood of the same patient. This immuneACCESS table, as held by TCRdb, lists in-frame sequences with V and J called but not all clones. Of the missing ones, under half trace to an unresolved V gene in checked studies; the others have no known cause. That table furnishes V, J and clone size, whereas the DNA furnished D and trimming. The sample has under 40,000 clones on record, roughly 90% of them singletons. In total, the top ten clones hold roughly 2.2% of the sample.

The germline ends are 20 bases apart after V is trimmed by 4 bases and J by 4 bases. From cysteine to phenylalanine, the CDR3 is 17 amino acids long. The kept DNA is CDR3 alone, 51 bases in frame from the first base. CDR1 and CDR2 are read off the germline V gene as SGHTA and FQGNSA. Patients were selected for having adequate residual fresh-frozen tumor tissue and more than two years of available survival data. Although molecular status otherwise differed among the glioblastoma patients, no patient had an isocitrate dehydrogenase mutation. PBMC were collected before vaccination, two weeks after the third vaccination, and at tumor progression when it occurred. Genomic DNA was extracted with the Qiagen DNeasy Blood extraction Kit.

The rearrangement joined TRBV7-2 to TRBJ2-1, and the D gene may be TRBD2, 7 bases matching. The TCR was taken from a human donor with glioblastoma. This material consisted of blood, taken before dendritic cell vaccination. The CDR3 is CASSSPLRGGRYNEQFF. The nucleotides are TGTGCCAGCAGCTCCCCCTTGAGGGGGGGTCGATACAATGAGCAGTTCTTC.